A single sample gave rise to the 30 T cell receptor beta chains below, sequenced in a study of T cells in Graves' hyperthyroidism and ophthalmopathy. TCR beta CDR3 region amplification was performed from RNA transcripts. Initially, a first-round RT-PCR of the TCR CDR3 employed the HTBI primer set. TCRdb passed the multiplex PCR reads through MiXCR, listing each CDR3 protein once. Of around 240,000 distinct CDR3 sequences in the sample, about 14% were seen once. The sample consisted of blood. These receptors all stem from a woman in her thirties or forties with Graves' hyperthyroidism that later progressed to Graves' ophthalmopathy.

This clonotype turned up a few times. The rearrangement uses TRBV7-3 and TRBJ1-1; D not certain. Germline V gives CDR1 SGHTA, CDR2 FQGTGA. V was cut by 3 bases and J by 4 bases, with 9 bases left in between. The CDR3 has 13 amino acids. CDR3 region: CASSLSWGTEAFF. The CDR3 DNA reads TGTGCCAGCAGCTTGTCGTGGGGCACTGAAGCTTTCTTT.

The rearrangement joins TRBV7-9 to TRBJ1-1; D remains unclear. The germline gives CDR1 SEHNR, CDR2 FQNEAQ (reference sequence). Trimming took off 5 bases at V and 5 bases at J, with 12 bases between the two ends. This CDR3 comprises 13 residues. The CDR3 here is CASSRGWNTEAFF. Here the CDR3 DNA reads TGTGCCAGCAGCCGAGGGTGGAATACTGAAGCTTTCTTT.

This clonotype has at least ten counts. This chain connects TRBV27 to TRBJ2-5; D not certain. The germline gives CDR1 MNHEY, CDR2 SMNVEV (reference sequence). The CDR3 has 15 amino acids. The ends were cut back, 7 bases at V and 4 bases at J, with 19 bases in the middle. The chain's CDR3 is CASNVPGPTAETQYF. CDR3 sequence (DNA): TGTGCCAGCAACGTACCGGGCCCCACGGCAGAGACCCAGTACTTC.

This clonotype was recorded only once. A much larger clone lies a single base off, so this may be a read error. This chain links TRBV5-1 with TRBJ2-5; D call uncertain. Trimming left V 10 bases short and J 4 bases short, with 20 bases between. Germline loops: CDR1 SGHRS, CDR2 YFSETQ. The CDR3 runs 14 residues. The DNA for the CDR3 is TGCGCCTCCAGAACGGAGAATAGAGGAGAGACCCAGTACTTC. It is translated as CASRTENRGETQYF.

The genes are TRBV20-1 and TRBJ1-4; 7 nucleotides match TRBD1. The CDR3 has 14 residues. Germline CDR1 reads DFQATT; CDR2 reads SNEGSKA (reference sequence). V lost 6 bases, J lost 7 bases, and 11 bases stayed unmatched. Here the CDR3 reads CSATRQGKSEKLFF. The CDR3 region has the DNA TGCAGTGCGACGAGACAGGGCAAGAGTGAAAAACTGTTTTTT.

This clonotype was seen ten or more times. The chain is built from TRBV13 and TRBJ2-7, with 7 bases aligning to TRBD1. This CDR3 is built from 16 residues. Germline assignment: CDR1 PRHDT and CDR2 FYEKMQ (reference sequence). Germline trimming cut 5 bases from V and 5 bases from J; bases unmatched to any gene: 15. CDR3 in amino acids: CASSLPRQGGRNEQYF. CDR3 in DNA: TGTGCCAGCAGCCTCCCCCGACAGGGTGGGAGAAACGAGCAGTACTTC.

In its sample, this clonotype was seen many times. This rearrangement joins TRBV20-1 to TRBJ2-7; 10 bases align to TRBD2. The germline V gene has CDR1 DFQATT and CDR2 SNEGSKA (reference sequence). The CDR3 extends over 13 amino acids. V lost 3 bases to trimming and J lost 7 bases; unmatched junction nucleotides: 6. This CDR3 is CSARTSGFKEQYF. The CDR3 DNA reads as TGCAGTGCTAGGACTAGCGGGTTCAAGGAGCAGTACTTC.

This clonotype appeared many times. The rearrangement links TRBV2 to TRBJ2-5; no definite D call. The CDR3 is 14 residues long. The V end was cut by 3 bases, the J end by 3 bases, with 11 bases between. Germline values: CDR1 SNHLY, CDR2 FYNNEI. For the CDR3, the DNA is TGTGCCAGCAGTGACACCAGATTGAAAGAGACCCAGTACTTC. This sequence encodes CASSDTRLKETQYF.

This clonotype showed up many times. The rearrangement links TRBV5-4 to TRBJ2-3; 11 nucleotides match TRBD2. The CDR3 loop spans 16 amino acids. The germline V gene encodes CDR1 SGHNT and CDR2 YYREEE (reference sequence). J lost 5 bases, V lost 4 bases, and 9 bases had no gene match. The CDR3 DNA sequence: TGTGCCAGCAGCCCTGCCGTGGGGACTAGCGGAGATACGCAGTATTTT. Its translation: CASSPAVGTSGDTQYF.

This clonotype has just a few counts. The chain has TRBV15 and TRBJ2-1; D ambiguous. The CDR3 runs 16 residues. V was clipped by 2 bases and J by 6 bases, with 17 bases between them. Germline V gives CDR1 LNHNV, CDR2 YYDKDF (reference sequence). CDR3 DNA: TGTGCCACCAGCAGAAACCGGGCGGTGGGGTCCAATGAGCAGTTCTTC. Protein product: CATSRNRAVGSNEQFF.

Concerning this clonotype itself: An end of the junction differs from the germline gene, which may be a read error. This chain joins TRBV11-2 and TRBJ2-2; D is uncertain. The germline gives CDR1 SGHAT, CDR2 FQNNGV. There are 16 residues in the CDR3. The CDR3 loop is CASSPWFFAATGELFF. The CDR3 DNA follows: TGTGCCAGCAGCCCATGGTTTTTCGCAGCCACCGGTGAGCTGTTTTTT.

This clonotype was detected ten times or more. This chain uses TRBV12-3 or TRBV12-4 with TRBJ1-1; D remains unclear. Trimming cost V 7 bases and J 3 bases, with 9 bases left between them. The CDR3 consists of 12 residues. The CDR3 DNA reads as TGTGCCAGCACCGGAGGGTACACTGAAGCTTTCTTT. Residues: CASTGGYTEAFF.

Many counts were recorded for this clonotype. The rearrangement joins TRBV10-3 to TRBJ2-7; no reliable D call. CDR1 is ENHRY and CDR2 is SYGVKD in the germline V gene. The V gene lost 7 bases and the J gene lost 2 bases, with 15 bases spanning the gap. This CDR3 comprises 14 residues. The CDR3 nucleotides read TGTGCCATCATTTCGGACCAGAATCCCTACGAGCAGTACTTC. Protein sequence: CAIISDQNPYEQYF.

J is TRBJ1-2 and V is TRBV10-3; D is uncertain. The germline V gene has CDR1 ENHRY and CDR2 SYGVKD. The CDR3 spans 12 residues. Trimming took 3 bases from V and 4 from J, leaving 6 bases between them. CDR3 bases: TGTGCCATCAGTGACAGAGGCTATGGCTACACCTTC. Its protein product is CAISDRGYGYTF.

As concerns this clonotype: Just one base apart from a much larger clone, this may be a read error. This chain links TRBV30 with TRBJ2-7, with D unresolved. Germline V gene sequence: CDR1 GTSNPN, CDR2 SVGIG (reference sequence). This CDR3 comprises 12 residues. The CDR3 loop is CAWSASIYEQHF. CDR3 sequence (DNA): TGTGCCTGGAGTGCGTCAATATACGAGCAGCACTTC.

This clonotype was counted at least ten times. The rearrangement joins TRBV28 to TRBJ1-5; weak D call: TRBD1 (5 bases). The CDR3 covers 19 residues. Between the trimmed V and J ends, which lost 3 bases and 1 base, there was a span of 22 bases. Germline V gene data show CDR1 as MDHEN and CDR2 as SYDVKM. CDR3 sequence reads: CASSLGGAGGLISNQPQHF. As DNA, the CDR3 is TGTGCCAGCAGTTTGGGTGGCGCGGGGGGACTTATAAGCAATCAGCCCCAGCATTTT.

This clonotype was recorded at least ten times. V usage is TRBV28 and J usage is TRBJ2-1, with D maybe TRBD2 (5 bases). Germline V gives CDR1 MDHEN, CDR2 SYDVKM. The CDR3 runs 15 residues. V lost 7 bases, J lost 5 bases, and 18 bases lay in between. CDR3 amino acids: CASTMGGGLNNEQFF. For the CDR3, the DNA is TGTGCCAGCACCATGGGTGGAGGACTGAACAATGAGCAGTTCTTC.

This clonotype has at least ten counts. The chain has TRBV28 and TRBJ1-5, with D possibly matching TRBD1 (6 bases). V was trimmed by 1 base and J by 6 bases, leaving 10 bases between them. Germline values: CDR1 MDHEN, CDR2 SYDVKM. The CDR3 contains 14 residues. The CDR3 spells CASSLSGEGQPQHF. CDR3 bases: TGTGCCAGCAGTTTATCAGGGGAAGGTCAGCCCCAGCATTTT. Full variable domain (outside the CDR3, taken from reference TRBV28 and TRBJ1-5): DVKVTQSSRYLVKRTGEKVFLECVQDMDHENMFWYRQDPGLGLRLIYFSYDVKMKEKGDIPEGYSVSREKKERFSLILESASTNQTSMYLCASSLSGEGQPQHFGDGTRLSIL.

Many counts were recorded for this clonotype. The rearrangement joins TRBV28 to TRBJ2-1; the match to TRBD2 covers 9 bases. CDR3 size: 18 residues. V shed 5 bases, J shed 2 bases, and the junction held 13 bases outside the gene matches. Germline V gives CDR1 MDHEN, CDR2 SYDVKM. The CDR3 region has the DNA TGTGCCAGCAGTATATCGGGACTAGCTGATGGCGCCTACAATGAGCAGTTCTTC. Protein product: CASSISGLADGAYNEQFF.

There are many counts of this clonotype. The chain uses TRBV28 and TRBJ1-5; D unresolved. This CDR3 region has 13 residues. Germline CDR1 MDHEN, CDR2 SYDVKM. V was trimmed by 2 bases and J by 7 bases, leaving 9 bases between them. CDR3 nucleotides: TGTGCCAGCAGTTTACCCGGTAAACAGCCCCAGCATTTT. This sequence encodes CASSLPGKQPQHF. The full variable domain, rest sourced from reference TRBV28 and TRBJ1-5, is DVKVTQSSRYLVKRTGEKVFLECVQDMDHENMFWYRQDPGLGLRLIYFSYDVKMKEKGDIPEGYSVSREKKERFSLILESASTNQTSMYLCASSLPGKQPQHFGDGTRLSIL.

Regarding this clonotype: A much larger clone lies a single base off, so this may be a read error. The chain joins TRBV20-1 to TRBJ2-1; 10 nucleotides agree with TRBD2. From germline, CDR1 is DFQATT and CDR2 SNEGSKA (reference sequence). The CDR3 has 16 amino acids. The CDR3 sequence: CSVRDAAGGPRSEQFF. In DNA form, the CDR3 reads TGCAGTGTTAGAGATGCAGCGGGAGGGCCGCGGAGTGAGCAGTTCTTC.

This clonotype has at least ten counts. The chain links TRBV11-2 to TRBJ2-7, with D maybe TRBD1 (5 bases). The CDR3 loop spans 16 amino acids. The ends were cut back, 0 bases at V and 1 base at J, with 13 bases in the middle. CDR1 and CDR2 (germline): SGHAT, FQNNGV. This CDR3 reads CASSLEPGRTSYEQYF. The DNA for the CDR3 is TGTGCCAGCAGCTTAGAGCCAGGGCGGACATCCTACGAGCAGTACTTC.

The J gene is TRBJ2-3, the V gene TRBV5-6; no clear D. CDR3 size: 14 residues. The V end lost 4 bases, the J end lost 2 bases, and 11 bases lay between the germline ends. CDR1 and CDR2 from the germline V gene are SGHDT and YYEEEE. DNA for the CDR3: TGTGCCAGCAGCCACCGACATACCACAGATACGCAGTATTTT. Translating it yields CASSHRHTTDTQYF.

About this clonotype itself: A much larger clonotype is one base distant, so this may be a read error. V gene TRBV12-3 or TRBV12-4 combines with J gene TRBJ1-1; TRBD1 aligns across 7 bases. The ends lost 7 bases at V and 6 bases at J; junction bases unmatched: 11. The CDR3 is 14 residues long. In DNA form, the CDR3 reads TGTGCCAGCACCAACGAAGGGGGACAGCCTGAAGCTTTCTTT. Translated, it gives CASTNEGGQPEAFF.

This clonotype occurred many times. The chain couples TRBV7-9 to TRBJ2-7, with D hard to call. The CDR3 is 14 residues long. The V gene lost 5 bases and the J gene lost 3 bases, with 14 bases spanning the gap. The germline gives CDR1 SEHNR, CDR2 FQNEAQ (reference sequence). The CDR3 sequence is CASSIQDIVYEQYF. CDR3 in DNA: TGTGCCAGCAGCATACAAGACATAGTCTACGAGCAGTACTTC.

This rearrangement joins TRBV11-1 to TRBJ1-1, with TRBD1 identical over 8 bases. The germline CDR1 and CDR2 sequences are SGHAT and FQDESV (reference sequence). After removal of 5 bases from V and 0 bases from J, the junction contained 5 bases not matched to a gene. The CDR3 runs 15 residues. CDR3 residues: CASSAGQGLNTEAFF. In nucleotides, the CDR3 is TGTGCCAGCAGCGCAGGACAGGGATTGAACACTGAAGCTTTCTTT.

This clonotype was counted many times. The chain combines TRBV11-3 with TRBJ1-4; D is ambiguous. CDR3 length: 13 amino acids. Trimming pared 5 bases from V and 8 bases from J, leaving 12 bases between. Germline V gives CDR1 SGHNT, CDR2 YENEEA. The CDR3 reads CASSLRTGEKLFF. CDR3 nucleotides: TGTGCCAGCAGCCTCCGGACGGGGGAAAAACTGTTTTTT.

This clonotype was seen many times. CDR3 amino acids: CASRRTSGLYTPQETQYF. For the CDR3, the DNA is TGTGCCAGCAGAAGGACTAGCGGTCTCTACACCCCCCAAGAGACCCAGTACTTC. The genes are TRBV7-9 and TRBJ2-5, with 10 bases fitting TRBD2. This CDR3 spans 18 amino acids. With 6 bases clipped from V and 1 base from J, the junction kept 14 bases outside the gene matches. Per the germline V gene, CDR1 is SEHNR and CDR2 is FQNEAQ (reference sequence).

This clonotype occurred many times. V usage is TRBV28 and J usage is TRBJ2-3, with D perhaps TRBD1 or TRBD2 (5 bases each). Trimming left V 2 bases short and J 5 bases short, with 20 bases between. The germline CDR1 and CDR2 sequences are MDHEN and SYDVKM. CDR3 length: 17 residues. DNA of the CDR3: TGTGCCAGCAGTTTACCGTGGCCCCAGACTGGGGGAGATACGCAGTATTTT. It specifies CASSLPWPQTGGDTQYF.

This clonotype appeared many times. The genes are TRBV5-4 and TRBJ1-1, with no clear D. Trimming took off 3 bases at V and 3 bases at J, with 9 bases between the two ends. There are 13 residues in the CDR3. Germline V CDR1 and CDR2: SGHNT, YYREEE (reference sequence). CDR3 DNA sequence: TGTGCCAGCAGCTCATCCACGGACACTGAAGCTTTCTTT. Translating it yields CASSSSTDTEAFF.